What follows are 13 T cell receptor beta chains derived from one specimen sequenced in a study of blood T cell repertoires in COVID-19 (dated by TCRdb to the early 2020s). Libraries were constructed by the immunoSEQ multiplex PCR assay. TCRdb provides this immuneACCESS table in a form limited to in-frame rearrangements. Some clones are lacking; in checked studies, under half of them reflect an unresolved V gene, and why the rest are absent is not known. A total of 100,000 to 150,000 clones appear in this sample, 84% of them only once. More than 1.3% of the sample is taken by the ten largest. The specimen sequenced was peripheral blood. The receptor source for this set is a man between 60 and 75 years old with acute or convalescent COVID-19.

This clone appeared a single time. The chain has TRBV19 and TRBJ2-7, with 8 bases identical to TRBD1. The germline V gene has CDR1 LNHDA and CDR2 SQIVND (reference sequence). There are 14 residues in the CDR3. V was pared by 4 bases and J by 0 bases, with 2 bases of the junction left unmatched. CDR3 nucleotide sequence: TGTGCCAGTAGTAGGGGACAGGCCTCCTACGAGCAGTACTTC. This translates into CASSRGQASYEQYF.

The V call is TRBV2, the J call TRBJ1-5; TRBD1 is a possible D gene (5 bases). The germline V gene has CDR1 SNHLY and CDR2 FYNNEI. The ends were cut back, 6 bases at V and 2 bases at J, with 23 bases in the middle. The CDR3 sequence is 18 residues long. The CDR3 loop reads CASSFVRQLSGGNQPQHF. The CDR3 DNA is TGTGCCAGCAGCTTTGTTCGACAGCTATCAGGAGGCAATCAGCCCCAGCATTTT.

This clone was recorded only once. CDR3 nucleotide sequence: TGTGCCAGCAGTTTCACTCGGTACGAGCAGTACTTC. This encodes CASSFTRYEQYF. The chain joins TRBV12-3 or TRBV12-4 to TRBJ2-7; unclear D gene. The germline V and J ends were trimmed by 3 bases and 4 bases, with 7 bases remaining between them. The CDR3 extends over 12 amino acids.

The chain joins TRBV28 to TRBJ2-2; 7 bases map to TRBD2. With V trimmed by 3 bases and J by 6 bases, 1 base remained unmatched. The CDR3 is 13 amino acids. CDR1 and CDR2 (germline): MDHEN, SYDVKM. The CDR3 nucleotides are TGTGCCAGCAGTTTGGGAGGGTCCGGGGAGCTGTTTTTT. It translates to CASSLGGSGELFF. The whole variable domain, filled in from reference TRBV28 and TRBJ2-2, reads DVKVTQSSRYLVKRTGEKVFLECVQDMDHENMFWYRQDPGLGLRLIYFSYDVKMKEKGDIPEGYSVSREKKERFSLILESASTNQTSMYLCASSLGGSGELFFGEGSRLTVL.

The V call is TRBV4-1, the J call TRBJ1-1, with 8 bases that match TRBD1. V lost 0 bases and J lost 2; bases outside the gene matches: 5. From germline, CDR1 is MGHRA and CDR2 YSYEKL. CDR3 size: 16 residues. The CDR3 is CASSQDPGGSNTEAFF. Written as DNA, the CDR3 is TGCGCCAGCAGCCAAGACCCAGGGGGCTCCAACACTGAAGCTTTCTTT.

The chain employs TRBV2 and TRBJ1-6; D unresolved. Between the trimmed V and J ends, which lost 6 bases and 0 bases, there was a span of 6 bases. The CDR3 is 14 residues long. Germline V CDR1 and CDR2: SNHLY, FYNNEI. The CDR3, as DNA: TGTGCCAGCAGCCGGGACTCCTATAATTCACCCCTCCACTTT. This codes for CASSRDSYNSPLHF.

The gene calls are TRBV27 and TRBJ2-3; TRBD2 aligns across 10 bases. CDR3 length: 14 amino acids. Trimming at V came to 8 bases and at J to 7 bases, leaving 9 bases not matched to a gene. CDR1 and CDR2 from the germline V gene are MNHEY and SMNVEV (reference sequence). The CDR3, as DNA: TGTGCCAGCGGTGAACGTAGCGGGAGGAATACGCAGTATTTT. Translated: CASGERSGRNTQYF.

V and J are TRBV6-5 and TRBJ2-7; 8 nucleotides agree with TRBD2. Germline V gene lookup returns CDR1 MNHEY and CDR2 SVGAGI. Trimming cost V 1 base and J 5 bases; bases outside gene matches: 7. This CDR3 comprises 15 residues. CDR3 in amino acids: CASSYLGGGRNEQYF. The CDR3 nucleotides are TGTGCCAGCAGTTACTTGGGCGGGGGGAGAAACGAGCAGTACTTC.

The chain is built from TRBV24-1 and TRBJ2-1, with a tentative D call TRBD1 (5 bases). Germline assignment: CDR1 KGHDR and CDR2 SFDVKD. The CDR3 covers 17 residues. V was clipped by 0 bases and J by 9 bases, with 20 bases between them. The CDR3 DNA follows: TGTGCCACCAGTGATTTGGTCACAGGAAAAGGTTTTGGTGAGCAGTTCTTC. Translation: CATSDLVTGKGFGEQFF.

The chain couples TRBV2 to TRBJ1-5; D is undetermined. CDR1 is SNHLY and CDR2 is FYNNEI in the germline V gene. The CDR3 covers 13 residues. V was cut by 8 bases and J by 3 bases, with 11 bases left in between. CDR3 amino acids: CASGTDPNQPQHF. DNA of the CDR3: TGTGCCAGCGGCACAGATCCCAATCAGCCCCAGCATTTT. Full variable domain (remainder filled in from reference TRBV2 and TRBJ1-5): EPEVTQTPSHQVTQMGQEVILRCVPISNHLYFYWYRQILGQKVEFLVSFYNNEISEKSEIFDDQFSVERPDGSNFTLKIRSTKLEDSAMYFCASGTDPNQPQHFGDGTRLSIL.

This chain uses TRBV5-1 with TRBJ2-7; a weak D match, TRBD2 (7 bases). Looked up from germline, CDR1 is SGHRS and CDR2 is YFSETQ. This CDR3 is 15 amino acids long. V lost 0 bases, J lost 5 bases, and 15 bases lay in between. This CDR3 is CASSLVDLGGDEQYF. CDR3 nucleotides: TGCGCCAGCAGCTTGGTCGATTTAGGGGGGGACGAGCAGTACTTC.

The chain links TRBV3-1 (or the pseudogene TRBV3-2) to TRBJ2-1; 11 positions agree with TRBD2. Per germline, CDR1 LGHDT and CDR2 YNNKEL (reference sequence). Trimming at V came to 4 bases and at J to 7 bases, leaving 9 bases not matched to a gene. CDR3 length: 16 amino acids. CDR3 in DNA: TGTGCCAGCAGCCCCTTAGCGGGGGGGCCTTTTAATGAGCAGTTCTTC. Protein sequence: CASSPLAGGPFNEQFF.

The DNA of the CDR3 is TGTGCCATCAGTGAGTCTCTCCGGGGGGCAGGGGATTCACCCCTCCACTTT. Translating gives CAISESLRGAGDSPLHF. V gene TRBV10-3 combines with J gene TRBJ1-6; maybe TRBD1 (6 bases). The CDR3 sequence is 17 residues long. V lost 0 bases and J lost 8, with 17 bases in between. Per the germline V gene, CDR1 is ENHRY and CDR2 is SYGVKD.